This paragraph reports one T cell receptor (beta chain). The time point is: neoterminal ileum biopsy at postoperative endoscopy, about 6 months after surgery. This sample is drawn from a study of T cell repertoires in ileal Crohn's disease. Profiled with immunoSEQ multiplex PCR; TCRdb holds only in-frame clones, not every one. The sample includes 10,000 to 15,000 clones, more than 80% seen only once; the top ten take 15% to 20%. Per germline, CDR1 MNHNY and CDR2 SVGAGI (reference sequence). CDR3 length: 13 amino acids. V gave up 6 bases and J gave up 2 bases, with 10 bases separating them. This chain connects TRBV6-6 to TRBJ1-2, with D possibly matching TRBD1 (5 bases). The TCR comes from an adult with Crohn's disease. Sequencing was done on a sample of ileal tissue. CDR3 amino acids: CASRTRGNYGYTF. The CDR3 coding sequence is TGTGCCAGCAGGACTCGGGGGAACTATGGCTACACCTTC.